What follows describes a single TCR beta chain. This clonotype was seen at least ten times. It lacks a known antigen. No base-level quality is on record; no much larger clone is a single base apart. In the germline V gene (reference sequence), CDR1 corresponds to LNHDA and CDR2 to SQIVND. V is trimmed back by 6 bases and J by 4 bases, and the junction contains 8 bases that no gene match accounts for. From the cysteine through the phenylalanine, the CDR3 covers 14 amino acids. Only the CDR3 portion is preserved as DNA: 42 bases, with reading frame beginning at the first base. The data belong to a study of identical twins (dated by TCRdb to 2016 to 2017). Some background on the complete study: The study deep-sequenced TCR alpha and beta repertoires from monozygotic twins, unrelated adults of various ages and cord blood to test whether fetal clonotypes persist. Replicate twin experiments were performed at different times using different library preparation protocols to rule out contamination.

Only healthy Caucasian donors were included. The twin cohort consisted of three pairs of female monozygotic twins, all aged about 18 to 30 years. CD4+ and CD8+ T cell populations were isolated with positive isolation kits from Invitrogen. Libraries were prepared through 5' RACE. Sequencer: Illumina HiSeq 2000. A universal primer binding site was introduced by template switching, and a unique molecular identifier was present in the final cDNA, enabling accurate counting of TCR cDNA molecules. Specific primers in the conserved constant-segment region were used to synthesize first-strand cDNA for TCR alpha and beta chains. To control for contamination, every cDNA library was double barcoded, receiving both a SMART-Mk sample barcode and Illumina barcodes. TruSeq adapter sequences, together with Illumina sample barcodes, were added in two successive PCR steps. The Illumina HiSeq platform was used with custom primers to sequence TCR alpha and beta cDNA libraries. Per the source publication's procedure: Unique molecular identifiers were extracted from raw reads with MiGEC, and CDR3 positions were determined with MiXCR. Recombination models were inferred per individual with the repgenHMM and IGoR tools using an EM algorithm. Shared clonotypes were analyzed with the tcR package in R, and sharing was normalized by the product of cloneset sizes. To study raw recombination without the effects of thymic and clonal selection, out-of-frame nonproductive sequences were analyzed. TCRdb reworked the public reads: Q25 trimming with fastp, MiXCR clone assembly, productive beta chains retained. Identical CDR3 proteins give one entry, which carries the most common genes and DNA. Clone size and V and J calls follow TCRdb, not the original study. The table for this sample lists a few hundred thousand distinct CDR3 sequences; over 5.5% of them were counted only once. 13% to 15% of the sample is taken by the ten largest.

The paper's findings and limits, for the study overall: Zero-insertion analyses could be partly confounded by invariant T cells such as MAIT and iNKT, though diverse VJ usage argued against such confounding for most clonotypes. Fewer insertions were carried by abundant cord blood beta clonotypes; a weaker similar trend was observed in young adult naive repertoires, while no such trend was observed in memory repertoires. Compared with coincidental sharing between unrelated individuals, out-of-frame TCR alpha sequences shared between twins had an excess of sequences with low generation probability. Out-of-frame TCR alpha sharing in monozygotic twins was systematically underestimated by recombination models, whereas sharing between unrelated individuals was in agreement with the recombination models. Because the same donors could not be followed over many years, the conclusions relied on cross-sectional statistical analysis. A weaker excess of twin sharing was found in beta out-of-frame sequences because the signal-to-noise ratio was lowered by fewer shared sequences.

The same data also went into a second study, on T cells expressing NK-cell markers. Taken from the second paper: In sorted CD3+CD56+NKG2C+, CD3+CD56+NKG2C- and CD3+CD56-NKG2C+ T-cell subsets from about 8 donors, TCR beta-chain repertoires were profiled. Of the eight sequenced donors, seven were found to be HCMV-seropositive and one was found to be HCMV-seronegative. In several experiments an anti-gammadeltaTCR antibody was added to restrict sorting to alphabetaTCR-expressing T cells. In roughly 6 donors, the dominant CD3+CD56+NKG2C+ clonotypes were found to rank among the top 10 CD8+ clonotypes and to make up about 1.0-7.5% of CD8+ T cells. Those dominant clonotypes were again the most abundant among CD3+CD56-NKG2C+ cells in a few donors, at about 25-65%. Whether the expanded NKG2C-expressing T cell clones were specific for HCMV antigens was left unclear. The eight sequenced donors were randomly selected healthy volunteers, three men and five women. To determine HCMV serostatus, a commercial ELISA kit was used to detect HCMV-specific IgG in serum. MIGEC handled demultiplexing of the reads and grouping by UMI, while MiTCR was used to assemble and quantify clonotypes. Only TCR cDNA sequences supported by at least two reads were kept to exclude erroneous sequences. The tcR package was used for downstream repertoire analysis, and clonotypes were matched between fractions using CDR3 nucleotide sequence together with V segment. VDJmatch was used to annotate antigen specificity against VDJdb, with one amino acid substitution in CDR3 permitted.

Sequenced sample: CD8+ T cells sorted from blood. The V and J genes are TRBV19 and TRBJ1-2; 7 bases in the junction line up with TRBD1. This receptor was obtained from a woman aged 18 to 35 in good health. The sequence in DNA is TGTGCCAGTAGCCATGACAGGGCCGTCTATGGCTACACCTTC. This codes for CASSHDRAVYGYTF.